This T cell receptor (beta chain) was identified in a study of T cell repertoires in cytomegalovirus infection. Study-wide background: HLA-B-restricted CMV epitopes that are well studied were used alongside recently identified HLA-C-restricted ones.

The V gene lost 2 bases and the J gene lost 8 bases, with 9 bases spanning the gap. This CDR3 region has 12 residues. TCRdb independently ran MiXCR on the reads; one entry per CDR3 protein. The data show about 480,000 distinct CDR3 sequences, 25% to 35% seen once. For this clonotype: Its target is not known.

Here the sequenced sample was cultured PBMCs, taken from culture after CMV antigen stimulation. The rearrangement uses TRBV12-3 or TRBV12-4 and TRBJ1-2; D remains ambiguous. This receptor was identified in a human donor in good health (CMV status not recorded). Some clones in this sample may be carry-over from other donors' samples. CDR3 sequence (DNA): TGTGCCAGCAGTTTATCCCTCCGGGGCTACACCTTC. Translation: CASSLSLRGYTF.